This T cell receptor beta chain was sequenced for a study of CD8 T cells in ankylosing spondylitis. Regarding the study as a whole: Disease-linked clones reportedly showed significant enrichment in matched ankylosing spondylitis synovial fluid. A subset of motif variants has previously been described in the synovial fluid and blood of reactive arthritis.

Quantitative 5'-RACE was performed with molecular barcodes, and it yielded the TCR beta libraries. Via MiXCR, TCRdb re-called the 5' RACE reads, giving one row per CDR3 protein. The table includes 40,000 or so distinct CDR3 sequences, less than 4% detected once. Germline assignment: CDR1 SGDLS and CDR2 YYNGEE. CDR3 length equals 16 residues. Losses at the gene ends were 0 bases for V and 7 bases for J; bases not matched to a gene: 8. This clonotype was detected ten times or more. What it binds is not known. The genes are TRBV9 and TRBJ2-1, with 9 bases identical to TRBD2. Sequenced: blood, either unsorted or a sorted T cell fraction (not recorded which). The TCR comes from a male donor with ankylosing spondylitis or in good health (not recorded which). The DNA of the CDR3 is TGTGCCAGCAGCGTAGCCGCGCGGGGGGGCGGAAATGAGCAGTTCTTC. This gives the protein CASSVAARGGGNEQFF. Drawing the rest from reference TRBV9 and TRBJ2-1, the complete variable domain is DSGVTQTPKHLITATGQRVTLRCSPRSGDLSVYWYQQSLDQGLQFLIQYYNGEERAKGNILERFSAQQFPDLHSELNLSSLELGDSALYFCASSVAARGGGNEQFFGPGTRLTVL.